The 2 T cell receptor beta chains below were found in one sample sequenced in a study of shared clonotypes between healthy human individuals (dated by TCRdb to 2018 to 2021). Receptor amplification or capture employed the immunoSEQ multiplex PCR assay. The clones in this table, taken by TCRdb from immuneACCESS, are in-frame only. Not every clone is retained; where verified, under half of the shortfall comes from an unresolved V gene, and the cause of the rest is unknown. The sample includes over 2 million clones, with 85% to 95% observed a single time. The top ten hold around 0.38% of the sample. The specimen sequenced was naive CD4+ T cells from PBMCs. The cell subset or site label, as the study defines it: CD45RA+ positively selected. These receptors originate from a man aged 18 to 29 in good health. Some clones in this sample may be carry-over from other donors' samples.

The rearrangement uses TRBV5-1 and TRBJ1-1, with no clear D. This CDR3 region has 15 residues. Trimming removed 0 bases from V and 3 bases from J, with 12 bases in between. Germline V gives CDR1 SGHRS, CDR2 YFSETQ. The CDR3 region is CASSLGSSVDTEAFF. CDR3 nucleotide sequence: TGCGCCAGCAGCTTGGGGAGCTCCGTGGACACTGAAGCTTTCTTT.

Remarks on this clone: The same CDR3 arises from other DNA sequences in this sample as well. CDR3 in amino acids: CASSILGTSGYNEQFF. The CDR3 bases are TGTGCCAGTAGTATATTAGGGACTAGCGGATACAATGAGCAGTTCTTC. This chain joins TRBV19 and TRBJ2-1; 11 nucleotides agree with TRBD2. Germline V gene data show CDR1 as LNHDA and CDR2 as SQIVND (reference sequence). V was clipped by 2 bases and J by 4 bases; unmatched bases: 4. The CDR3 covers 16 residues. Combining the CDR3 with reference TRBV19 and TRBJ2-1 gives the whole variable domain DGGITQSPKYLFRKEGQNVTLSCEQNLNHDAMYWYRQDPGQGLRLIYYSQIVNDFQKGDIAEGYSVSREKKESFPLTVTSAQKNPTAFYLCASSILGTSGYNEQFFGPGTRLTVL.